What follows are 20 T cell receptor beta chains derived from one specimen sequenced in a study of STAT5B mutations in CD4+ large granular lymphocyte leukemia. Clones were read by immunoSEQ multiplex PCR, and TCRdb kept only the in-frame ones, dropping some. Of tens of thousands of clones detected, 70% to 85% appear once; the ten largest clones hold approximately 0.32%. Sequenced input: CD4+ T cells from blood buffy coats. All receptors come from a human donor in good health.

This clone appeared once. The chain has TRBV28 and TRBJ2-3; TRBD1 or TRBD2 may be the D gene (6 bases each). Trimming removed 3 bases from V and 0 bases from J, with 13 bases in between. The CDR3 sequence is 16 residues long. Germline values: CDR1 MDHEN, CDR2 SYDVKM. CDR3: CASSFVGGTSTDTQYF. CDR3 coding DNA: TGTGCCAGCAGTTTTGTAGGGGGGACTAGCACAGATACGCAGTATTTT.

The chain uses TRBV6-5 and TRBJ1-2; D not resolved. The V gene lost 6 bases and the J gene lost 1 base, with 12 bases spanning the gap. CDR1 is MNHEY, CDR2 SVGAGI, per germline. CDR3 length: 14 residues. DNA for the CDR3: TGTGCCAGCAGCCCTGGCAATTATAACTATGGCTACACCTTC. Translating it yields CASSPGNYNYGYTF.

V and J are TRBV6-1 and TRBJ1-1; D call uncertain. From germline, CDR1 is MNHNS and CDR2 SASEGT. CDR3 length: 13 amino acids. V lost 3 bases and J lost 1, with 6 bases in between. CDR3 nucleotide sequence: TGTGCCAGCAGTGAGAATCCGAACACTGAAGCTTTCTTT. Protein sequence: CASSENPNTEAFF.

The gene calls are TRBV5-4 and TRBJ1-1, with TRBD1 matching over 8 bases. The CDR3 runs to 16 residues. J lost 14 bases, V lost 4 bases, and 22 bases had no gene match. Germline loops: CDR1 SGHNT, CDR2 YYREEE (reference sequence). Here the CDR3 reads CASSPTGPGGRDKGFF. The CDR3 DNA reads TGTGCCAGCAGCCCCACGGGGCCAGGGGGCCGGGATAAGGGGTTCTTT. Based on the CDR3 plus reference TRBV5-4 and TRBJ1-1, the full variable domain is ETGVTQSPTHLIKTRGQQVTLRCSSQSGHNTVSWYQQALGQGPQFIFQYYREEENGRGNFPPRFSGLQFPNYSSELNVNALELDDSALYLCASSPTGPGGRDKGFFGQGTRLTVV.

CDR3: CASSDGGGDAGELFF. The CDR3 DNA reads as TGTGCCAGCTCAGACGGAGGGGGCGACGCCGGGGAGCTGTTTTTT. The rearrangement uses TRBV18 and TRBJ2-2; tentative D call: TRBD1 (7 bases). Trimming pared 5 bases from V and 6 bases from J, leaving 16 bases between. Germline CDR1 KGHSH, CDR2 LQKENI. This CDR3 region has 15 residues.

The chain has TRBV29-1 and TRBJ1-1, with TRBD1 as a possible D gene (6 bases). The CDR3 has 13 residues. Germline CDR1 reads SQVTM; CDR2 reads ANQGSEA. CDR3 coding DNA: TGCGCGGGTGGGGGCAGGCTCAACACTGAAGCTTTCTTT. Translation: CAGGGRLNTEAFF. Drawing the rest from reference TRBV29-1 and TRBJ1-1, the complete variable domain is SAVISQKPSRDICQRGTSLTIQCQVDSQVTMMFWYRQQPGQSLTLIATANQGSEATYESGFVIDKFPISRPNLTFSTLTVSNMSPEDSSIYLCAGGGRLNTEAFFGQGTRLTVV.

The V gene is TRBV2, the J gene TRBJ1-6, with D perhaps matching TRBD1 (6 bases). V was clipped by 6 bases and J by 8 bases, with 17 bases between them. The CDR3 has 15 residues. Germline assignment: CDR1 SNHLY and CDR2 FYNNEI. In nucleotides, the CDR3 is TGTGCCAGCAGCCTACAGGGTCCGCCAGATTCACCCCTCCACTTT. It encodes CASSLQGPPDSPLHF.

The chain joins TRBV11-2 to TRBJ2-7; TRBD1 is a possible D gene (6 bases). CDR1 and CDR2 (germline): SGHAT, FQNNGV. Trimming removed 2 bases at V and 3 bases at J, with 14 bases between. CDR3 length equals 15 residues. The CDR3 protein is CASSLSGVVGYEQYF. In nucleotides, the CDR3 is TGTGCCAGCAGCTTATCAGGGGTCGTTGGCTACGAGCAGTACTTC.

V gene TRBV11-3 combines with J gene TRBJ1-1; D is unresolved. Germline CDR1 and CDR2: SGHNT and YENEEA. Between the trimmed V and J ends, which lost 5 bases and 0 bases, there was a span of 7 bases. The CDR3 sequence is 13 residues long. The CDR3 region has the DNA TGTGCCAGCAGCCTCCACATGAACACTGAAGCTTTCTTT. Protein: CASSLHMNTEAFF.

CDR3 sequence reads: CASSSRQGPTEAFF. The CDR3 DNA is TGTGCCAGCAGCTCAAGACAGGGACCCACTGAAGCTTTCTTT. The rearrangement uses TRBV7-8 and TRBJ1-1, with 7 bases that match TRBD1. CDR1 is SGHVS and CDR2 is FQNEAQ in the germline V gene. The CDR3 loop spans 14 amino acids. Trimming cost V 4 bases and J 4 bases; bases outside gene matches: 6.

This clone was seen once. CDR3 sequence (DNA): TGTGCCAGCAGGAGGGACAGCCCCTACGAGCAGTACTTC. Translated: CASRRDSPYEQYF. This chain uses TRBV28 with TRBJ2-7, with 7 bases matching TRBD1. The V gene end was trimmed by 6 bases and the J gene end by 2 bases; junction bases not matched to a gene: 4. This CDR3 is built from 13 residues. CDR1 and CDR2 from the germline V gene are MDHEN and SYDVKM.

There are a few counts of this clone. The chain combines TRBV6-1 with TRBJ2-7, with 7 bases fitting TRBD2. The germline V gene has CDR1 MNHNS and CDR2 SASEGT. Trimming took 8 bases from V and 0 from J; bases not matched to a gene: 10. The CDR3 consists of 15 residues. This chain's CDR3 is CASVEPGGNSYEQYF. The DNA of the CDR3 is TGTGCCAGCGTGGAGCCGGGGGGTAACTCCTACGAGCAGTACTTC.

The CDR3 region is CAWSTGVGYGYTF. Here the CDR3 DNA reads TGTGCCTGGTCAACAGGGGTGGGCTATGGCTACACCTTC. This sequence joins TRBV30 and TRBJ1-2; 7 bases agree with TRBD1. The V gene end was trimmed by 5 bases and the J gene end by 4 bases; junction bases not matched to a gene: 7. CDR3 length equals 13 residues. The V gene's germline CDR1 is GTSNPN and CDR2 SVGIG (reference sequence).

This rearrangement joins TRBV7-2 to TRBJ1-4; 9 nucleotides agree with TRBD1. The germline V gene encodes CDR1 SGHTA and CDR2 FQGNSA. With 4 bases clipped from V and 8 bases from J, the junction kept 8 bases outside the gene matches. The CDR3 is made up of 15 amino acids. In DNA form, the CDR3 reads TGTGCCAGCAGCTCAAGCCGGGACAGGGTCGAAAAACTGTTTTTT. Its protein product is CASSSSRDRVEKLFF.

The rearrangement joins TRBV6-5 to TRBJ1-2, with D unresolved. The ends were cut back, 2 bases at V and 1 base at J, with 8 bases in the middle. Germline V gene lookup returns CDR1 MNHEY and CDR2 SVGAGI. The CDR3 sequence is 14 residues long. The CDR3: CASSYRSFNYGYTF. CDR3 sequence (DNA): TGTGCCAGCAGTTACAGGAGTTTTAACTATGGCTACACCTTC.

A single count supports this clone. V is TRBV5-6 and J is TRBJ2-2, with 9 bases lining up with TRBD2. This CDR3 is 16 amino acids long. Germline CDR1 and CDR2: SGHDT and YYEEEE. J was trimmed by 4 bases and V by 4 bases; bases with no gene match: 8. The CDR3, as DNA: TGTGCCAGCAGCCCTCGAGCGGGGGGACCCACCGGGGAGCTGTTTTTT. Encoded protein: CASSPRAGGPTGELFF.

In its sample, this clone was seen a few times. The rearrangement joins TRBV7-9 to TRBJ1-2; D not certain. The CDR3 loop spans 13 amino acids. CDR1 SEHNR and CDR2 FQNEAQ come from the germline V gene (reference sequence). Deletions cut 5 bases from V and 5 bases from J, with 12 bases between. In DNA, the CDR3 is TGTGCCAGCAGCCGCCCAGTGGGTTATGGCTACACCTTC. Translating it yields CASSRPVGYGYTF.

This clone appeared once. The chain is built from TRBV11-2 and TRBJ1-2; tentative D call: TRBD1 (5 bases). Trimming left V 7 bases short and J 4 bases short, with 16 bases between. The CDR3 is made up of 14 amino acids. CDR1 SGHAT and CDR2 FQNNGV come from the germline V gene. The CDR3 DNA sequence: TGTGCCAGCACCATTCAAAGACAGTCCTATGGCTACACCTTC. Protein sequence: CASTIQRQSYGYTF.

This chain uses TRBV19 with TRBJ2-5; D is perhaps TRBD2 (7 bases). The CDR3 covers 15 residues. The germline V gene encodes CDR1 LNHDA and CDR2 SQIVND (reference sequence). V was cut by 3 bases and J by 5 bases, with 16 bases left in between. CDR3: CASSISGGAIETQYF. CDR3 sequence (DNA): TGTGCCAGTAGTATCTCTGGGGGGGCAATCGAGACCCAGTACTTC.

This sequence joins TRBV6-6 and TRBJ1-1, with a tentative D call TRBD1 (6 bases). Trimming took off 8 bases at V and 0 bases at J, with 13 bases between the two ends. Germline CDR1 reads MNHNY; CDR2 reads SVGAGI (reference sequence). The CDR3 covers 14 residues. CDR3 sequence reads: CASSHRVMNTEAFF. Written as DNA, the CDR3 is TGTGCCAGCTCACACAGGGTCATGAACACTGAAGCTTTCTTT.